This is a list of T cell receptor beta chains from one sample in a study of cytomegalovirus exposure and HLA in healthy donors. Only in-frame clones appear in the TCRdb table, and some are missing; sequencing was by immunoSEQ multiplex PCR. The sample yields 250,000 to 300,000 clones, 90% seen once. Sequencing was carried out using PBMCs. Receptors were obtained from a woman aged 18-29 years in good health and CMV-seronegative. The CDR3 runs from the conserved cysteine through the conserved F or W. The order of the fields is V gene, clone size, J gene, D gene, CDR3 DNA, CDR3 protein. D genes are given only for firm matches. Expanded clones are given a class, and other clones once, few, many or no size at all.

v_gene: TRBV4-1; abundance: -; j_gene: TRBJ2-1; d_gene: TRBD2; CDR3nt: TGCGCCAGCAGCCACCTACCCCCCACGGGGGGGCCGGGTGAGCAGTTCTTC; CDR3aa: CASSHLPPTGGPGEQFF
v_gene: TRBV6-6; abundance: -; j_gene: TRBJ1-3; d_gene: TRBD1; CDR3nt: TGTGCCAGCAGTCTGGACAGGGAGGGAAACACCATATATTTT; CDR3aa: CASSLDREGNTIYF
v_gene: TRBV7-9; abundance: -; j_gene: TRBJ1-1; d_gene: -; CDR3nt: TGTGCCAGCAGCTTAGCTCAGGGGATTGAAGCTTTCTTT; CDR3aa: CASSLAQGIEAFF
v_gene: TRBV9; abundance: -; j_gene: TRBJ1-1; d_gene: -; CDR3nt: TGTGCCAGCAGCGTTACGGGAATCAACACTGAAGCTTTCTTT; CDR3aa: CASSVTGINTEAFF
v_gene: TRBV5-8; abundance: -; j_gene: TRBJ1-1; d_gene: TRBD1; CDR3nt: TGTGCCAGCAGCTCATGGACAGGGGTCGCGTCGAACACTGAAGCTTTCTTT; CDR3aa: CASSSWTGVASNTEAFF
v_gene: TRBV11-1; abundance: -; j_gene: TRBJ2-3; d_gene: -; CDR3nt: TGTGCCAGCAGCCTCGGGACAATTCTAGGCACAGATACGCAGTATTTT; CDR3aa: CASSLGTILGTDTQYF
v_gene: TRBV6-1; abundance: -; j_gene: TRBJ2-1; d_gene: TRBD2; CDR3nt: TGTGCCAGCTCTAGCGGGCCGGCGGATATGCGGCAGTTCTTC; CDR3aa: CASSSGPADMRQFF
v_gene: TRBV10-2; abundance: -; j_gene: TRBJ2-1; d_gene: TRBD2; CDR3nt: TGCGCCAGCAGTGAGCGGGTGGGACTAGCGCTCTTC; CDR3aa: CASSERVGLALF
v_gene: TRBV4-3; abundance: -; j_gene: TRBJ2-5; d_gene: TRBD2; CDR3nt: TGCGCCAGCAGCCAGGATCGAGGACTAGCGGGGGGACAAGAGACCCAGTACTTC; CDR3aa: CASSQDRGLAGGQETQYF
v_gene: TRBV19; abundance: -; j_gene: TRBJ2-2; d_gene: TRBD1; CDR3nt: TGTGCCACCTTAACAGGGGAACGTGCCGGGGAGCTGTTTTTT; CDR3aa: CATLTGERAGELFF
v_gene: TRBV7-9; abundance: -; j_gene: TRBJ2-7; d_gene: -; CDR3nt: TGTGCCAGCAGCCGCGGGGTTCCCCACGAGCAGTACTTC; CDR3aa: CASSRGVPHEQYF
v_gene: TRBV5-6; abundance: -; j_gene: TRBJ1-6; d_gene: TRBD1; CDR3nt: TGTGCCAGCAGCTACACGGACAGGGTTGGCTCACCCCTCCACTTT; CDR3aa: CASSYTDRVGSPLHF
v_gene: TRBV9; abundance: -; j_gene: TRBJ2-1; d_gene: TRBD1; CDR3nt: TGTGCCAGCAGCGTGGGACAGCGGAATGAGCAGTTCTTC; CDR3aa: CASSVGQRNEQFF
v_gene: TRBV28; abundance: -; j_gene: TRBJ2-1; d_gene: -; CDR3nt: TGTGCCAGCAGCCTGTGGGAGGATGAGCAGTTCTTC; CDR3aa: CASSLWEDEQFF
v_gene: TRBV5-6; abundance: -; j_gene: TRBJ2-5; d_gene: TRBD2; CDR3nt: TGTGCCAGCAGCGGCAAGACTAGCGGGGTCCAAGAGACCCAGTACTTC; CDR3aa: CASSGKTSGVQETQYF
v_gene: TRBV5-8; abundance: -; j_gene: TRBJ1-1; d_gene: TRBD1; CDR3nt: TGTGCCAGCAGCTGGGGGAGACAGGGGACTGAAGCTTTCTTT; CDR3aa: CASSWGRQGTEAFF
v_gene: TRBV27; abundance: -; j_gene: TRBJ2-3; d_gene: TRBD1; CDR3nt: TGTGCCAGCAGTACCGGGACAGGGAGCACAGATACGCAGTATTTT; CDR3aa: CASSTGTGSTDTQYF
v_gene: TRBV28; abundance: once; j_gene: TRBJ2-1; d_gene: -; CDR3nt: TGTGCCAGCAGTTTCGGGGTTGAGCAGTTCTTC; CDR3aa: CASSFGVEQFF
v_gene: TRBV28; abundance: few; j_gene: TRBJ1-5; d_gene: TRBD1; CDR3nt: TGTGCCAGCAGTTCTCACGGGACAGGGGATCAGCCCCAGCATTTT; CDR3aa: CASSSHGTGDQPQHF
v_gene: TRBV10-3; abundance: -; j_gene: TRBJ1-2; d_gene: TRBD1; CDR3nt: TGTGCCATCAGGCTTGGGACAGGGTATGGCTACACCTTC; CDR3aa: CAIRLGTGYGYTF
v_gene: TRBV4-1; abundance: -; j_gene: TRBJ1-5; d_gene: -; CDR3nt: TGCGCCAGCAGCCAAGAACCAGGGGCTCAGCCCCAGCATTTT; CDR3aa: CASSQEPGAQPQHF
v_gene: TRBV6-4; abundance: once; j_gene: TRBJ1-2; d_gene: TRBD1; CDR3nt: TGTGCCAGCAGTGACGACAGGGCGTCGGGCTACACCTTC; CDR3aa: CASSDDRASGYTF
v_gene: TRBV5-1; abundance: -; j_gene: TRBJ2-2; d_gene: TRBD1; CDR3nt: TGCGCCAGCAGCCCCCCCCTTAGGGGGCGCAACACCGGGGAGCTGTTTTTT; CDR3aa: CASSPPLRGRNTGELFF
v_gene: TRBV18; abundance: once; j_gene: TRBJ2-7; d_gene: -; CDR3nt: TGTGCCAGCTCACCACCTGGCAGGGGCCACGAGCAGTACTTC; CDR3aa: CASSPPGRGHEQYF
v_gene: TRBV19; abundance: -; j_gene: TRBJ1-2; d_gene: -; CDR3nt: TGTGCCAGTAGTAAGAGAGGTGGCTACACCTTC; CDR3aa: CASSKRGGYTF
v_gene: TRBV6-1; abundance: -; j_gene: TRBJ1-2; d_gene: -; CDR3nt: TGTGCCAGCAGTGAGGGCAGGAGGAACTATGGCTACACCTTC; CDR3aa: CASSEGRRNYGYTF
v_gene: TRBV27; abundance: -; j_gene: TRBJ1-4; d_gene: TRBD1; CDR3nt: TGTGCCAGCAGTTCCCGGGACAGGGGTTTAGATAATGAAAAACTGTTTTTT; CDR3aa: CASSSRDRGLDNEKLFF
v_gene: TRBV6-1; abundance: -; j_gene: TRBJ1-4; d_gene: -; CDR3nt: TGTGCCAGCAGGGCACGGAAGGCTGGCCGGAGACTGTTTTTT; CDR3aa: CASRARKAGRRLFF
v_gene: TRBV6-1; abundance: -; j_gene: TRBJ2-3; d_gene: TRBD1; CDR3nt: TGTGCCAGCAGTGACCTGGACAGGGCCGATACGCAGTATTTT; CDR3aa: CASSDLDRADTQYF
v_gene: TRBV5-1; abundance: -; j_gene: TRBJ2-2; d_gene: TRBD2; CDR3nt: TGCGCCAGCAGCATGCCGACTAGCGTCGGGGAGCTGTTTTTT; CDR3aa: CASSMPTSVGELFF
v_gene: TRBV7-3; abundance: -; j_gene: TRBJ1-1; d_gene: TRBD1; CDR3nt: TGTGCCAGCAGCTTTACCGGACAGGGTGAAGCTTTCTTT; CDR3aa: CASSFTGQGEAFF
v_gene: TRBV6-6; abundance: -; j_gene: TRBJ1-5; d_gene: -; CDR3nt: TGTGCCAGCAGTTACTCGGTTGGGCAGGCGAATCAGCCCCAGCATTTT; CDR3aa: CASSYSVGQANQPQHF
v_gene: TRBV9; abundance: -; j_gene: TRBJ2-1; d_gene: TRBD1; CDR3nt: TGTGCCAGCAACAAAGGGGGCACTTCCTACAATGAGCAGTTCTTC; CDR3aa: CASNKGGTSYNEQFF
v_gene: TRBV14; abundance: -; j_gene: TRBJ1-6; d_gene: -; CDR3nt: TGTGCCAGCAGCCACACAGGGAGCGTCCATAATTCACCCCTCCACTTT; CDR3aa: CASSHTGSVHNSPLHF
v_gene: TRBV5-8; abundance: -; j_gene: TRBJ1-5; d_gene: -; CDR3nt: TGTGCCAGCAGCTTGGGTGGAGGCAATCAGCCCCAGCATTTT; CDR3aa: CASSLGGGNQPQHF
v_gene: TRBV9; abundance: -; j_gene: TRBJ2-1; d_gene: -; CDR3nt: TGTGCCAGCAGCGTAGGCCTTGGGGGCGACCACCAGTACAATGAGCAGTTCTTC; CDR3aa: CASSVGLGGDHQYNEQFF
v_gene: TRBV28; abundance: -; j_gene: TRBJ2-5; d_gene: TRBD2; CDR3nt: TGTGCCAGCAGTTTCATAGCGGGGGATGAGTACCAAGAGACCCAGTACTTC; CDR3aa: CASSFIAGDEYQETQYF
v_gene: TRBV7-2; abundance: -; j_gene: TRBJ2-3; d_gene: -; CDR3nt: TGTGCCAGCAGCCCAGGGGGGTACACAGATACGCAGTATTTT; CDR3aa: CASSPGGYTDTQYF
v_gene: TRBV10-1; abundance: -; j_gene: TRBJ1-1; d_gene: -; CDR3nt: TGCGCCAGCAGTGAGCGGGGGGGGAACACTGAAGCTTTCTTT; CDR3aa: CASSERGGNTEAFF
v_gene: TRBV28; abundance: -; j_gene: TRBJ1-2; d_gene: -; CDR3nt: TGTGCCAGCAGTCCCTCAACAGACTATGGCTACACCTTC; CDR3aa: CASSPSTDYGYTF
v_gene: TRBV4-1; abundance: -; j_gene: TRBJ1-2; d_gene: TRBD1; CDR3nt: TGCGCCAGCAGCCTCCCAGGGACAGGCTATGGCTACACCTTC; CDR3aa: CASSLPGTGYGYTF
v_gene: TRBV29-1; abundance: -; j_gene: TRBJ2-1; d_gene: TRBD1; CDR3nt: TGCAGCGTTGTACGGGGACAGGGGGGAGGCTTGTCCTACAATGAGCAGTTCTTC; CDR3aa: CSVVRGQGGGLSYNEQFF
v_gene: TRBV5-6; abundance: -; j_gene: TRBJ1-4; d_gene: TRBD1; CDR3nt: TGTGCCAGCAGCTGGGACAGGGAGGCTAGAAAACTGTTTTTT; CDR3aa: CASSWDREARKLFF
v_gene: TRBV14; abundance: -; j_gene: TRBJ2-1; d_gene: TRBD2; CDR3nt: TGTGCCAGCAGCCAACGGACTAGTGGCGATGAGCAGTTCTTC; CDR3aa: CASSQRTSGDEQFF
v_gene: TRBV28; abundance: once; j_gene: TRBJ1-2; d_gene: -; CDR3nt: TGTGCCAGCAGTTATCGGGGGGCATGGTATGGCTACACCTTC; CDR3aa: CASSYRGAWYGYTF
v_gene: TRBV27; abundance: -; j_gene: TRBJ1-6; d_gene: -; CDR3nt: TGTGCCAGCAGTTTATACGGACCAAAACAGGGTTTTAATTCACCCCTCCACTTT; CDR3aa: CASSLYGPKQGFNSPLHF
v_gene: TRBV7-2; abundance: -; j_gene: TRBJ2-1; d_gene: TRBD2; CDR3nt: TGTGCCAGCAGAATTTTAGCGGGGGGGAACTTCGGTGAGCAGTTCTTC; CDR3aa: CASRILAGGNFGEQFF
v_gene: TRBV23-1; abundance: -; j_gene: TRBJ1-5; d_gene: TRBD1; CDR3nt: TGCGCCAGCAGTCAAGATTTAGGACAGGGGGCAAATCAGCCCCAGCATTTT; CDR3aa: CASSQDLGQGANQPQHF
v_gene: TRBV28; abundance: -; j_gene: TRBJ2-5; d_gene: TRBD1; CDR3nt: TGTGCCAGCAGTTTATGGTCGGGGACAGGACAAGAGACCCAGTACTTC; CDR3aa: CASSLWSGTGQETQYF
v_gene: TRBV9; abundance: -; j_gene: TRBJ2-3; d_gene: -; CDR3nt: TGTGCCAGCAGCACAGCCCAGGTAATCTCAACAGATACGCAGTATTTT; CDR3aa: CASSTAQVISTDTQYF
v_gene: TRBV6-6; abundance: once; j_gene: TRBJ1-1; d_gene: -; CDR3nt: TGTGCCAGCACCACACAGGGTACTGAAGCTTTCTTT; CDR3aa: CASTTQGTEAFF
v_gene: TRBV29-1; abundance: -; j_gene: TRBJ2-6; d_gene: TRBD1; CDR3nt: TGCAGCGTTGACCCCGGGACAGGGGGCTATTCTATGGGGGCCAACGTCCTGACTTTC; CDR3aa: CSVDPGTGGYSMGANVLTF
v_gene: TRBV9; abundance: once; j_gene: TRBJ2-3; d_gene: -; CDR3nt: TGTGCCAGCAGCGTAGCCTACGGGGGAAGAACAGATACGCAGTATTTT; CDR3aa: CASSVAYGGRTDTQYF
v_gene: TRBV2; abundance: few; j_gene: TRBJ1-6; d_gene: -; CDR3nt: TGTGCCAGCACCGGATCCTCAGGCGATAATTCACCCCTCCACTTT; CDR3aa: CASTGSSGDNSPLHF